This T cell receptor beta chain was retrieved from a study of cytomegalovirus exposure and HLA in healthy donors. Findings and limits, study-wide: V- and J-gene trimming in TCR beta was tied to a missense DCLRE1C variant by an analysis performed later. It was confirmed in vitro that three of the CMV-associated chains were specific for CMV antigens.

The PCR contained 60 Vbeta and 13 Jbeta primers. Sequenced by immunoSEQ multiplex PCR; TCRdb stores in-frame clones only, minus some. Among 150,000 to 200,000 clones, under 85% were seen once, and the ten largest hold around 4.1%. The CDR3 covers 15 residues. V lost 3 bases, J lost 2 bases, and 0 bases stayed unmatched. The germline gives CDR1 LNHDA, CDR2 SQIVND (reference sequence). The table lists this clone with a count of one. What it binds is not known. V is TRBV19 and J is TRBJ2-6; 8 bases line up with TRBD2. The TCR was taken from a man aged 45-60 years in good health and CMV-seropositive. Sequencing used PBMCs. CDR3 sequence (DNA): TGTGCCAGTAGTATCGGGGGGGCTGGGGCCAACGTCCTGACTTTC. Translated, it gives CASSIGGAGANVLTF.